The T cell receptor (beta chain) described here comes from a study of post-analysis software for immune sequencing data. Study-wide results and limits: Controls showed significantly higher normalized Chao1 diversity than did multiple sclerosis patients. Batch-mates among the samples co-clustered strongly by F measure. TRBV5-6, TRBV5-1 and TRBV20-1 were among four to six TRBV segments more frequent in patients than controls.

The TCR beta cDNA libraries carried unique molecular identifiers. Around 450,000 cDNA molecules were recovered from an input of 1 to 10 million T cells. TCRdb re-called the PCR reads with MiXCR, one entry per CDR3 protein. The sample lists about 770,000 distinct CDR3 sequences; 35% to 55% were seen once. V was trimmed by 2 bases and J by 4 bases, leaving 19 bases between them. Germline loops: CDR1 SEHNR, CDR2 FQNEAQ (reference sequence). The CDR3 extends over 17 amino acids. Concerning this clonotype: The antigen remains unidentified.

This clonotype originated in a girl aged 5-17 years with multiple sclerosis. Sequences were obtained from blood. The chain is built from TRBV7-9 and TRBJ2-3; D is tentatively TRBD1 or TRBD2 (6 bases each). The CDR3 DNA sequence: TGTGCCAGCAGCTTAAGACTCTCGGCGGGACAATCAGATACGCAGTATTTT. This codes for CASSLRLSAGQSDTQYF.